The next 11 T cell receptor beta chains were all read from a single sample in a study of blood T cell repertoires in COVID-19. Clones were sequenced by immunoSEQ multiplex PCR, and TCRdb holds only the in-frame ones, with some missing. This sample carries 200,000 or so clones, roughly four fifths of them seen once, and the ten largest clones take over 13%. Sequences were obtained from peripheral blood. The receptors here all came from a man younger than 45 with active or convalescent COVID-19.

The V gene is TRBV11-2, the J gene TRBJ2-7, with TRBD1 identical over 10 bases. The CDR3 loop spans 15 amino acids. Germline loops: CDR1 SGHAT, CDR2 FQNNGV. The ends lost 5 bases at V and 7 bases at J; junction bases unmatched: 11. The CDR3, as DNA: TGTGCCAGCAGCCCAGGACAGGGGGGACTTTGGGAGCAGTACGTC. The encoded protein is CASSPGQGGLWEQYV.

At least ten counts were recorded for this clone. The CDR3 DNA sequence: TGTGCCAGCAGCTTAGGAGGGGACAGACATAATTCACCCCTCCACTTT. Its translation is CASSLGGDRHNSPLHF. The chain employs TRBV7-9 and TRBJ1-6; 7 bases fit TRBD1. J gave up 5 bases and V 1 base, and 5 bases lay outside the gene matches. Germline V gene sequence: CDR1 SEHNR, CDR2 FQNEAQ (reference sequence). The CDR3 is 16 residues long. Full variable domain (outside the CDR3, taken from reference TRBV7-9 and TRBJ1-6): DTGVSQNPRHKITKRGQNVTFRCDPISEHNRLYWYRQTLGQGPEFLTYFQNEAQLEKSRLLSDRFSAERPKGSFSTLEIQRTEQGDSAMYLCASSLGGDRHNSPLHFGNGTRLTVT.

The chain combines TRBV14 with TRBJ2-7, with a weak D call TRBD2 (6 bases). The CDR3 covers 13 residues. CDR1 is SGHDN, CDR2 FVKESK, per germline. Trimming took 5 bases from V and 9 from J, leaving 17 bases between them. CDR3 nucleotide sequence: TGTGCCAGCAGCACCTCCCGCGGGACGGCGCAGTACGTC. Its translation: CASSTSRGTAQYV.

This clone was found a few times. The CDR3 DNA is TGTGCCAGCAGCTTAGGGGCAGCGGGAAGCTCCTACGAGCAGTACTTC. Protein: CASSLGAAGSSYEQYF. The V call is TRBV7-2, the J call TRBJ2-7; TRBD2 matches at 7 bases. The trim removed 1 base at V and 0 bases at J, leaving 6 bases unmatched. The germline CDR1 and CDR2 sequences are SGHTA and FQGNSA. The CDR3 is 16 residues long.

The chain joins TRBV6-5 to TRBJ1-2; 9 nucleotides agree with TRBD1. J lost 4 bases, V lost 6 bases, and 6 bases had no gene match. The length of the CDR3 is 14 residues. Germline CDR1 MNHEY, CDR2 SVGAGI. The CDR3 here is CASSWTGEGYGYTF. CDR3 DNA sequence: TGTGCCAGCAGCTGGACAGGGGAGGGCTATGGCTACACCTTC.

V gene TRBV29-1 combines with J gene TRBJ1-4, with D unclear. V was cut by 6 bases and J by 5 bases, with 13 bases left in between. CDR1 and CDR2 from the germline V gene are SQVTM and ANQGSEA. This CDR3 contains 13 residues. The CDR3 loop is CSVVPSRNEKLFF. The DNA for the CDR3 is TGCAGCGTGGTCCCGAGTCGGAATGAAAAACTGTTTTTT.

This chain connects TRBV3-1 (or the pseudogene TRBV3-2) to TRBJ2-3, with 9 bases aligning to TRBD2. The trim removed 4 bases at V and 1 base at J, leaving 12 bases unmatched. From germline, CDR1 is LGHDT and CDR2 YNNKEL (reference sequence). This CDR3 is built from 18 residues. The CDR3 sequence: CASSRPSGGRACTDTQYF. The CDR3 coding sequence is TGTGCCAGCAGCCGCCCTTCTGGCGGGAGGGCCTGCACAGATACGCAGTATTTT.

The chain employs TRBV28 and TRBJ2-6, with 8 bases matching TRBD1. The CDR3 is 15 amino acids. Germline CDR1 is MDHEN and CDR2 is SYDVKM. The V segment lost 8 bases and the J segment 0 bases; nucleotides outside the gene matches: 3. The CDR3 nucleotides read TGTGCCAGCGGTACAGGGGGCTCTGGGGCCAACGTCCTGACTTTC. This translates into CASGTGGSGANVLTF. Together with reference TRBV28 and TRBJ2-6, the CDR3 gives the full variable domain: DVKVTQSSRYLVKRTGEKVFLECVQDMDHENMFWYRQDPGLGLRLIYFSYDVKMKEKGDIPEGYSVSREKKERFSLILESASTNQTSMYLCASGTGGSGANVLTFGAGSRLTVL.

The chain carries TRBV7-6 and TRBJ1-2; TRBD1 matches at 10 bases. CDR3 length: 14 residues. Looked up from germline, CDR1 is SGHVS and CDR2 is FNYEAQ. Trimming took 5 bases from V and 2 from J; bases not matched to a gene: 2. The chain's CDR3 is CASSPGQGNYGYTF. The CDR3, as DNA: TGTGCCAGCAGCCCGGGACAGGGGAACTATGGCTACACCTTC.

The rearrangement uses TRBV20-1 and TRBJ1-5; no clear D. The V end lost 5 bases, the J end lost 9 bases, and 11 bases lay between the germline ends. CDR3 length: 11 amino acids. Germline V gene lookup returns CDR1 DFQATT and CDR2 SNEGSKA (reference sequence). The CDR3 spells CSAPFGGPQHF. DNA of the CDR3: TGCAGTGCTCCCTTTGGAGGGCCCCAGCATTTT.

This chain links TRBV7-2 with TRBJ1-3, with D unresolved. CDR3 size: 16 residues. The V gene lost 2 bases and the J gene lost 1 base, with 12 bases spanning the gap. Germline CDR1 is SGHTA and CDR2 is FQGNSA. CDR3 sequence reads: CASSLSTGFSGNTIYF. For the CDR3, the DNA is TGTGCCAGCAGCTTAAGTACGGGGTTTTCTGGAAACACCATATATTTT.